This TCR beta chain is from a study of Graves' ophthalmopathy and Graves' hyperthyroidism. This clonotype was seen many times. Amplification of the TCR beta CDR3 regions used RNA transcripts (as template). Scientists carried out first-round RT-PCR using HTBI primers and then a second-round multiplex PCR. TCRdb passed the multiplex PCR reads through MiXCR, listing each CDR3 protein once. The sample consists of just over 400,000 distinct CDR3 sequences, roughly 21% of them appearing once. CDR3 length equals 18 residues. Germline CDR1 SGHAT, CDR2 FQNNGV. Trimming took off 3 bases at V and 4 bases at J, with 25 bases between the two ends.

This TCR came from a woman aged 18-29 years with stable Graves' hyperthyroidism. Sequenced: peripheral blood. The chain uses TRBV11-2 and TRBJ2-7; D is perhaps TRBD2 (5 bases). The CDR3 DNA sequence: TGTGCCAGCAGCTTTGGCCGGCCGGGGAGTTTATGGGATTACGAGCAGTACTTC. Translating gives CASSFGRPGSLWDYEQYF.